This T cell receptor (beta chain) was captured by sequencing in a study of Ad26.COV2.S vaccination and SARS-CoV-2 variants. In the study overall: In the COV1001 trial, the donor was in the Ad26.COV2.S arm. Study-level points and caveats: The placebo group had lower spike-specific TCR breadth than the vaccine recipients did.

In regard to this clone: What it binds is not known.

Only in-frame clones appear in the TCRdb table, and some are missing; sequencing was by immunoSEQ multiplex PCR. This table has about 400,000 clones, 70% to 90% appearing once. The treatment: about 20 received Ad26.COV2.S at low or high dose, single or two shots; about 5 received placebo; per-sample allocation not given. Sampling happened 63 days after the first vaccine or placebo injection. Wuhan-strain SARS-CoV-2 spike was expressed by the Ad26 vector that made up the vaccine. The ends were cut back, 0 bases at V and 1 base at J, with 10 bases in the middle. The CDR3 is made up of 16 amino acids. Germline CDR1 reads MNHEY; CDR2 reads SVGEGT.

The receptor comes from a person between 18 and 60 years old who received the Ad26.COV2.S COVID-19 vaccine or a placebo. The sequencing here drew on peripheral blood, taken in a trial of Ad26.COV2.S vaccine versus placebo. The chain uses TRBV6-2 or TRBV6-3 and TRBJ2-4; D unresolved. CDR3 region: CASSYSRELAKNIQYF. The CDR3 DNA sequence: TGTGCCAGCAGTTACTCCCGAGAATTGGCCAAAAACATTCAGTACTTC.